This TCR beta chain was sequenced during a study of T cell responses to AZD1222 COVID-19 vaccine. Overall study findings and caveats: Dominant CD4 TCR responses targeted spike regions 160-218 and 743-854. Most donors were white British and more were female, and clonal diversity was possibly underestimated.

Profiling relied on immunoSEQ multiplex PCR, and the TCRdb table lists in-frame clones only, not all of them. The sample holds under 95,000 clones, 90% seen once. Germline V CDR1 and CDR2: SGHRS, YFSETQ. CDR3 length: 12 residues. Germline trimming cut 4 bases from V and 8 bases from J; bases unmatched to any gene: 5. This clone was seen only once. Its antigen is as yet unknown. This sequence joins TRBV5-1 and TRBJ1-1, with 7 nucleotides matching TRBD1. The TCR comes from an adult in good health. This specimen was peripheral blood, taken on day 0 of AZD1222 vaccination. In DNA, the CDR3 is TGCGCCAGCAGCCATGGGACAGCCGAAGCTTTCTTT. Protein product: CASSHGTAEAFF.